What follows are 31 T cell receptor beta chains derived from one specimen sequenced in a study of STAT5B mutations in CD4+ large granular lymphocyte leukemia (dated by TCRdb to between 2021 and 2024). The library came from the immunoSEQ multiplex PCR assay. As stored in TCRdb, this immuneACCESS dataset retains in-frame rearrangements with V and J assigned. A fraction of the clones does not appear; measured against another copy, unresolved V genes explain less than half of the discrepancy, and the remainder lacks a known reason. This sample gives fewer than 5,000 clones in total; roughly 79% of them show up just once. 60% to 85% of the sample rests with the top ten. Sample: PBMCs. These receptor sequences come from a man aged 55 to 70 with CD4+ T-cell large granular lymphocyte leukemia.

The chain links TRBV10-2 to TRBJ1-1; D is undetermined. The CDR3 length is 11 residues. Germline V gives CDR1 WSHSY, CDR2 SAAADI. V was pared by 5 bases and J by 4 bases, with 5 bases between. The CDR3 nucleotides read TGCGCCAGCAGTCTTACCACTGAAGCTTTCTTT. Its protein is CASSLTTEAFF.

The rearrangement uses TRBV2 and TRBJ2-7, with D possibly TRBD1 on 5 matching bases. V was cut by 11 bases and J by 3 bases, with 17 bases left in between. The CDR3 loop spans 13 amino acids. Germline lookup yields CDR1 SNHLY and CDR2 FYNNEI. The CDR3 nucleotides read TGTGCCTACCACCCAAGGGGTCGCTACGAGCAGTACTTC. This gives the protein CAYHPRGRYEQYF.

The chain couples TRBV9 to TRBJ2-7; 7 bases align to TRBD1. The CDR3 runs to 17 residues. V lost 3 bases and J lost 4; bases outside the gene matches: 16. Germline V gene data show CDR1 as SGDLS and CDR2 as YYNGEE. CDR3 DNA: TGTGCCAGCAGCGAGAGGCCCATAGGGGGCGGAAGTTACGAGCAGTACTTC. Residues: CASSERPIGGGSYEQYF.

Concerning this clone itself: In the same sample, other DNA sequences code for this CDR3. The chain is built from TRBV9 and TRBJ2-5, with D maybe TRBD1 (7 bases). The CDR3 runs to 15 residues. The V gene lost 0 bases and the J gene lost 5 bases, with 14 bases spanning the gap. Germline V gives CDR1 SGDLS, CDR2 YYNGEE. For the CDR3, the DNA is TGTGCCAGCAGCGTAGGAGGGGGCGCGGGGGAGACCCAGTACTTC. It is translated as CASSVGGGAGETQYF. Based on the CDR3 plus reference TRBV9 and TRBJ2-5, the full variable domain is DSGVTQTPKHLITATGQRVTLRCSPRSGDLSVYWYQQSLDQGLQFLIQYYNGEERAKGNILERFSAQQFPDLHSELNLSSLELGDSALYFCASSVGGGAGETQYFGPGTRLLVL.

This clone was detected a few times. This chain connects TRBV19 to TRBJ2-2; no clear D. Germline CDR1 and CDR2: LNHDA and SQIVND (reference sequence). The CDR3 consists of 12 residues. Between the trimmed V and J ends, which lost 9 bases and 5 bases, there was a span of 10 bases. CDR3 region: CASRAETGELFF. The CDR3 DNA follows: TGTGCCAGCCGGGCCGAAACCGGGGAGCTGTTTTTT.

This chain joins TRBV5-1 and TRBJ2-3; 10 nucleotides line up with TRBD2. Trimming cost V 2 bases and J 4 bases; bases outside gene matches: 4. Germline-derived CDR1 and CDR2 are SGHRS and YFSETQ. The CDR3 is made up of 15 amino acids. The CDR3 DNA follows: TGCGCCAGCAGCTTTGGGACTAGCGCGGCAGATACGCAGTATTTT. It encodes CASSFGTSAADTQYF.

V and J are TRBV4-3 and TRBJ2-3; TRBD2 aligns across 8 bases. This CDR3 contains 17 residues. Trimming cost V 4 bases and J 6 bases; bases outside gene matches: 15. Germline assignment: CDR1 LGHNA and CDR2 YSLEER. The CDR3 sequence is CASSPTGSGGPFDTQYF. The CDR3 bases are TGCGCCAGCAGCCCAACCGGTTCGGGGGGGCCATTTGATACGCAGTATTTT.

The chain recombines TRBV13 with TRBJ1-2; 11 nucleotides align to TRBD1. Germline trimming cut 4 bases from V and 6 bases from J; bases unmatched to any gene: 4. The CDR3 sequence is 14 residues long. In germline, CDR1 is PRHDT, CDR2 FYEKMQ (reference sequence). The CDR3 region is CASSWTGGADGYTF. The CDR3 DNA is TGTGCCAGCAGCTGGACAGGGGGCGCGGATGGCTACACCTTC.

The genes are TRBV6-5 and TRBJ1-2; D call uncertain. V lost 2 bases and J lost 4, with 8 bases in between. Per the germline V gene, CDR1 is MNHEY and CDR2 is SVGAGI. The CDR3 consists of 13 residues. The CDR3 DNA follows: TGTGCCAGCAGTTACGCGATCCTCTATGGCTACACCTTC. It yields the protein CASSYAILYGYTF.

The rearrangement uses TRBV6-5 and TRBJ1-2, with no clear D. Germline V gene sequence: CDR1 MNHEY, CDR2 SVGAGI. There are 14 residues in the CDR3. V shed 6 bases and J shed 8 bases, with 19 bases lying between them. The CDR3 spells CASSLNLDLLGYTF. The DNA for the CDR3 is TGTGCCAGCAGCTTGAACCTCGATTTGTTGGGCTACACCTTC.

This chain connects TRBV2 to TRBJ1-1; no definite D call. The CDR3 consists of 15 residues. Trimming took off 2 bases at V and 4 bases at J, with 14 bases between the two ends. Germline CDR1 is SNHLY and CDR2 is FYNNEI. The CDR3 is CASSERSHTVTEAFF. CDR3 nucleotides: TGTGCCAGCAGTGAAAGGTCTCATACAGTCACTGAAGCTTTCTTT.

This clone was found a few times. The chain combines TRBV5-6 with TRBJ1-2, with TRBD1 as a possible D gene (5 bases). Germline V CDR1 and CDR2: SGHDT, YYEEEE. This CDR3 spans 16 amino acids. V was trimmed by 4 bases and J by 7 bases, leaving 23 bases between them. CDR3 sequence reads: CASSQENLGGMSGYTF. The CDR3 DNA is TGTGCCAGCAGCCAAGAAAACCTCGGGGGGATGAGTGGCTACACCTTC.

This chain joins TRBV13 and TRBJ1-1, with D possibly being TRBD1 (6 bases). Germline loops: CDR1 PRHDT, CDR2 FYEKMQ (reference sequence). Trimming removed 2 bases at V and 8 bases at J, with 15 bases between. The CDR3 is made up of 14 amino acids. The CDR3: CASSLYEDSLEAFF. CDR3 bases: TGTGCCAGCAGCTTATACGAGGACAGTCTAGAAGCTTTCTTT.

The chain links TRBV12-5 to TRBJ2-7; 8 bases align to TRBD2. Germline V gives CDR1 LGHNT, CDR2 FRNRAP. With 7 bases clipped from V and 6 bases from J, the junction kept 8 bases outside the gene matches. The CDR3 contains 13 residues. The CDR3 loop is CASVPGGALEQYF. CDR3 DNA: TGTGCTAGTGTCCCCGGGGGGGCCCTCGAGCAGTACTTC.

CDR3 amino acids: CASSLGVLKPYEQYF. CDR3 nucleotides: TGTGCCAGCAGCTTGGGGGTGCTGAAACCCTACGAGCAGTACTTC. The genes are TRBV5-6 and TRBJ2-7; D unclear. The CDR3 spans 15 residues. Germline V lookup: CDR1 SGHDT, CDR2 YYEEEE. The germline V and J ends were trimmed by 0 bases and 2 bases, with 12 bases remaining between them.

This chain joins TRBV7-9 and TRBJ2-7; D tentatively reads TRBD1 or TRBD2 (5 bases each). This CDR3 comprises 14 residues. Trimming removed 3 bases from V and 5 bases from J, with 14 bases in between. In germline, CDR1 is SEHNR, CDR2 FQNEAQ (reference sequence). In DNA form, the CDR3 reads TGTGCCAGCAGCTTTAAGGGACCGCTGGACGAGCAGTACTTC. Protein: CASSFKGPLDEQYF. The variable domain in full, completed from reference TRBV7-9 and TRBJ2-7, reads DTGVSQNPRHKITKRGQNVTFRCDPISEHNRLYWYRQTLGQGPEFLTYFQNEAQLEKSRLLSDRFSAERPKGSFSTLEIQRTEQGDSAMYLCASSFKGPLDEQYFGPGTRLTVT.

This clone was picked up a small number of times. This chain connects TRBV2 to TRBJ1-2, with unresolved D. The CDR3 sequence is 10 residues long. Germline assignment: CDR1 SNHLY and CDR2 FYNNEI. V lost 6 bases and J lost 9, with 8 bases in between. This CDR3 reads CASRGRRYTF. DNA of the CDR3: TGTGCCAGCAGGGGGAGGCGCTACACCTTC.

J is TRBJ2-5 and V is TRBV6-1; 13 bases match TRBD2. V lost 6 bases and J lost 5; bases outside the gene matches: 6. The CDR3 spans 15 residues. Germline V CDR1 and CDR2: MNHNS, SASEGT. In DNA form, the CDR3 reads TGTGCCAGCAGAAAGACGACTAGCGGGGGGGAGACCCAGTACTTC. It yields the protein CASRKTTSGGETQYF.

This chain joins TRBV6-1 and TRBJ2-3, with 12 bases identical to TRBD2. The J segment lost 4 bases and the V segment lost 2 bases, leaving 1 base of the junction unmatched. In germline, CDR1 is MNHNS, CDR2 SASEGT. This CDR3 has 15 residues. The DNA of the CDR3 is TGTGCCAGCAGTGAACTAGCGGGGGGGCCAGATACGCAGTATTTT. It is translated as CASSELAGGPDTQYF.

The chain links TRBV6-6 to TRBJ2-3, with D unresolved. Germline-derived CDR1 and CDR2 are MNHNY and SVGAGI (reference sequence). This CDR3 comprises 12 residues. The V gene lost 0 bases and the J gene lost 4 bases, with 2 bases spanning the gap. CDR3 DNA: TGTGCCAGCAGTTACTCCTCAGATACGCAGTATTTT. This translates into CASSYSSDTQYF.

This chain uses TRBV9 with TRBJ2-2, with TRBD2 identical over 11 bases. The germline V gene encodes CDR1 SGDLS and CDR2 YYNGEE. J lost 1 base, V lost 4 bases, and 6 bases had no gene match. The CDR3 covers 17 residues. CDR3 in DNA: TGTGCCAGCAGCCACCATACTAGCGGGGGGAACACCGGGGAGCTGTTTTTT. Translating it yields CASSHHTSGGNTGELFF.

The gene calls are TRBV19 and TRBJ1-1; no definite D call. With 3 bases removed from V and 8 bases from J, the gap between germline ends came to 7 bases. Germline V gives CDR1 LNHDA, CDR2 SQIVND (reference sequence). The CDR3 runs to 11 residues. CDR3 bases: TGTGCCAGTAGTATCTTTGAGGAAGCTTTCTTT. Translating it yields CASSIFEEAFF.

The chain combines TRBV30 with TRBJ1-2; tentatively, D is TRBD1 (6 bases). Between the trimmed V and J ends, which lost 2 bases and 6 bases, there was a span of 13 bases. The CDR3 has 13 residues. Per germline, CDR1 GTSNPN and CDR2 SVGIG (reference sequence). The CDR3 protein is CAWSYTGIDGYTF. The CDR3 nucleotides are TGTGCCTGGAGTTATACAGGGATCGATGGCTACACCTTC.

This clone has more than one count but fewer than ten. The rearrangement uses TRBV4-1 and TRBJ2-7; D might be TRBD1 or TRBD2, each matching 5 bases. The germline CDR1 and CDR2 sequences are MGHRA and YSYEKL. Trimming removed 1 base at V and 2 bases at J, with 12 bases between. The CDR3 runs 15 residues. CDR3 residues: CASSQVAEGPYEQYF. The CDR3, as DNA: TGCGCCAGCAGCCAAGTAGCTGAGGGACCCTACGAGCAGTACTTC.

This chain connects TRBV5-3 to TRBJ2-3; TRBD2 is a possible D gene (6 bases). TRBV5-3 falls under the ORF class, with uncertain function. V was trimmed by 3 bases and J by 1 base, leaving 9 bases between them. The CDR3 runs 14 residues. As DNA, the CDR3 is TGTGCCAGAAGCTCCAAGCGGGGCACAGATACGCAGTATTTT. It is translated as CARSSKRGTDTQYF.

The chain links TRBV19 to TRBJ1-1; 7 nucleotides match TRBD1. V was clipped by 7 bases and J by 11 bases; unmatched bases: 16. From germline, CDR1 is LNHDA and CDR2 SQIVND (reference sequence). The CDR3 is 14 residues long. For the CDR3, the DNA is TGTGCCAGTACAGACCAGAGGGACAGATCTTACGCTTTCTTT. Amino acid sequence: CASTDQRDRSYAFF.

The chain employs TRBV27 and TRBJ2-7, with D possibly being TRBD1 (8 bases). Trimming pared 5 bases from V and 3 bases from J, leaving 14 bases between. Germline V gene lookup returns CDR1 MNHEY and CDR2 SMNVEV (reference sequence). The CDR3 contains 14 residues. The CDR3 is CASSPTGGGYEQYF. The DNA for the CDR3 is TGTGCCAGCAGTCCAACAGGGGGGGGCTACGAGCAGTACTTC.

The chain links TRBV6-1 to TRBJ2-7; possibly TRBD1 for D (6 bases). Germline lookup yields CDR1 MNHNS and CDR2 SASEGT. The CDR3 totals 14 residues. The V gene lost 4 bases and the J gene lost 3 bases, with 13 bases spanning the gap. CDR3 region: CASSAWTDDYEQYF. The CDR3 nucleotides are TGTGCCAGCAGTGCTTGGACAGATGACTACGAGCAGTACTTC.

The rearrangement joins TRBV6-5 to TRBJ2-2; D possibly corresponds to TRBD1 (6 bases). CDR3 length: 16 amino acids. Germline lookup yields CDR1 MNHEY and CDR2 SVGAGI. Deletions cut 0 bases from V and 3 bases from J, with 11 bases between. CDR3 DNA sequence: TGTGCCAGCAGTTACTCTCAGGGGTTGGACACCGGGGAGCTGTTTTTT. Amino acids: CASSYSQGLDTGELFF.

This chain joins TRBV4-2 and TRBJ2-7; the D is unclear. Per the germline V gene, CDR1 is LGHNA and CDR2 is YNFKEQ. The CDR3 length is 13 residues. Trimming took off 1 base at V and 5 bases at J, with 9 bases between the two ends. This chain's CDR3 is CASSQVTPDEQYF. The DNA for the CDR3 is TGTGCCAGCAGCCAAGTCACCCCAGACGAGCAGTACTTC.

The chain recombines TRBV6-1 with TRBJ1-2; D remains ambiguous. Germline V gene data show CDR1 as MNHNS and CDR2 as SASEGT. Trimming took 8 bases from V and 3 from J, leaving 19 bases between them. This CDR3 spans 15 amino acids. CDR3 DNA sequence: TGTGCCAGCGGTCCAGAGGGCTCAGACCACTATGGCTACACCTTC. This codes for CASGPEGSDHYGYTF.